Listed below are T cell receptor beta chains from one sample, sequenced in a study of blood T cell repertoires in COVID-19. Assay used: immunoSEQ multiplex PCR; TCRdb lists only in-frame clones, some missing. The profile covers tens of thousands of clones, with over 80% appearing a single time and under 3% taken by the ten largest. Sequencing was done on a sample of peripheral blood. The receptors were gathered from a man older than 75 with active or convalescent COVID-19. CDR3s include the opening cysteine and the closing phenylalanine or tryptophan. The order of the fields is CDR3 length, clone size, V gene, J gene, CDR3 protein. Not all rows give a size; the values are once, few, many and, for expanded clones, a class.

15	.	TRBV5-1	TRBJ2-5	CASSTTGGVVETQYF
14	.	TRBV6-6	TRBJ1-1	CASSRTGVNTEAFF
16	.	TRBV4-2	TRBJ1-2	CASSQVWGRGNYGYTF
13	.	TRBV12-3/TRBV12-4	TRBJ1-1	CASSTTGNTEAFF
13	.	TRBV28	TRBJ2-5	CASSLWDTRFQYF
12	.	TRBV28	TRBJ2-7	CASSSTEDEQYF
15	few	TRBV18	TRBJ2-7	CASSPGPSGGLKRYF
15	.	TRBV11-2	TRBJ2-3	CASSSTGGSTDTQYF
14	.	TRBV24-1	TRBJ2-3	CATSDPTGEDTQYF
14	.	TRBV11-2	TRBJ2-3	CASSLAGGVDTQYF
14	.	TRBV6-2/TRBV6-3	TRBJ2-1	CASSIGTPYNEQFF
15	.	TRBV28	TRBJ2-3	CASSATSGTTDTQYF
16	.	TRBV5-4	TRBJ1-2	CASSLAGPGQGYGYTF
13	once	TRBV5-5	TRBJ2-7	CASSLWSSYEQYF
18	few	TRBV23-1	TRBJ1-6	CASSVPGGEVPYNSPLHF
13	.	TRBV30	TRBJ2-5	CAWSGGVRETQYF
13	.	TRBV6-5	TRBJ1-1	CASSWAGGSRTFF
15	.	TRBV2	TRBJ2-7	CASSPDSPWAYEQYF
14	.	TRBV5-1	TRBJ1-4	CASSYRGRGEKLFF
13	once	TRBV4-1	TRBJ2-1	CASSLRLENEQFF
15	.	TRBV5-5	TRBJ1-2	CASSVGQGIGYGYTF
13	.	TRBV18	TRBJ1-1	CASSQGVNTEAFF
13	.	TRBV5-1	TRBJ2-7	CASSPTGSYEQYF
18	.	TRBV2	TRBJ1-4	CASRLGTGGGLGNEKLFF
14	.	TRBV18	TRBJ1-2	CASSPGQGNYGYTF
16	.	TRBV3-1/TRBV3-2	TRBJ2-2	CASSPPGTLNTGELFF
15	.	TRBV19	TRBJ1-2	CASIRTPGLSYGYTF
16	once	TRBV27	TRBJ2-7	CASSPGWAGDYREQYF
16	.	TRBV9	TRBJ2-2	CASSETSGSFGGELFF
15	once	TRBV2	TRBJ2-2	CASARQGVGTGELFF
15	.	TRBV7-9	TRBJ1-6	CASRGDSLYNSPLHF
15	few	TRBV7-2	TRBJ2-2	CASSRDRANTGELFF
15	.	TRBV5-1	TRBJ1-2	CASSLEGQGEYGYTF
15	.	TRBV11-2	TRBJ1-4	CASSLGTGGFEKLFF
18	.	TRBV2	TRBJ2-1	CASSRIYTGTSGLNEQFF
13	.	TRBV19	TRBJ2-5	CASGASGQETQYF
16	.	TRBV7-9	TRBJ2-3	CAGSALPGQGRDTQYF
17	.	TRBV3-1/TRBV3-2	TRBJ2-5	CASSHHRGGIGQETQYF
16	.	TRBV11-2	TRBJ2-7	CASSLVLAGYPNEQYF
14	.	TRBV20-1	TRBJ2-5	CSASSSGSGETQYF
16	few	TRBV24-1	TRBJ2-5	CATSDTGTRGGETQYF
14	.	TRBV9	TRBJ1-1	CARLAGVVNTEAFF
12	.	TRBV2	TRBJ2-1	CASSETGTRQFF
14	.	TRBV20-1	TRBJ2-7	CSASGPEFTYEQYF
14	.	TRBV11-2	TRBJ2-1	CASSPWTSRNEQFF
13	.	TRBV6-6	TRBJ1-5	CASSRRPEQPQHF
14	.	TRBV2	TRBJ2-7	CASRWDRGSYEQYF
13	.	TRBV7-9	TRBJ1-4	CASSPRSSEKLFF
16	.	TRBV7-2	TRBJ1-5	CASSLWAGLGNQPQHF
14	.	TRBV6-5	TRBJ1-2	CASTKGAARYGYTF
17	.	TRBV5-1	TRBJ2-3	CASSLSRPRGQTDTQYF
17	.	TRBV11-3	TRBJ1-2	CASSLFPPRRGNDGYTF
16	once	TRBV7-2	TRBJ2-5	CASSTGLAGIQETQYF
12	.	TRBV30	TRBJ1-2	CACRQGNYGYTF
14	.	TRBV5-8	TRBJ1-2	CASRLDRPNYGYTF
17	once	TRBV5-1	TRBJ1-6	CASRPSYRGPENSPLHF
15	.	TRBV6-1	TRBJ2-7	CASSDTGQGLNEQYF
14	.	TRBV27	TRBJ2-1	CASSPRTVYNEQFF
15	.	TRBV7-9	.	CASSPRGSPYNEQFF
15	few	TRBV5-1	TRBJ1-2	CASGAGGAPDYGYTF